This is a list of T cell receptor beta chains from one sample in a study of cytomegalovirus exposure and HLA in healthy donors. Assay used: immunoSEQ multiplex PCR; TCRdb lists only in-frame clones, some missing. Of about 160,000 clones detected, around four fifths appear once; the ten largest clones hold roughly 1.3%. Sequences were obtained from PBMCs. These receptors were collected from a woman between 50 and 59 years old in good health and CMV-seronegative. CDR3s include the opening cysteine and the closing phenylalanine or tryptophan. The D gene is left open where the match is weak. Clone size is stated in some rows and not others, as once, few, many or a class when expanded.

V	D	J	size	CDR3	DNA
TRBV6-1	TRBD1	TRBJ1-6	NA	CASSEFRGTGNSPLHF	TGTGCCAGCAGTGAATTCCGGGGGACAGGTAATTCACCCCTCCACTTT
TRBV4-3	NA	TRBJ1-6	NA	CASSQGGFNSPLHF	TGCGCCAGCAGCCAAGGAGGCTTTAATTCACCCCTCCACTTT
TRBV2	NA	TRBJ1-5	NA	CASSPHLATVDQPQHF	TGTGCCAGCAGTCCTCACCTCGCGACAGTAGATCAGCCCCAGCATTTT
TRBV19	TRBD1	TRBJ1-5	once	CASTMGATGSLYSNQPQHF	TGTGCCAGTACCATGGGGGCGACAGGGTCCCTTTATAGCAATCAGCCCCAGCATTTT
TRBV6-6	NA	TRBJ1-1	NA	CASSPPMGVNRAEAFF	TGTGCCAGCAGTCCCCCTATGGGAGTAAATCGCGCTGAAGCTTTCTTT
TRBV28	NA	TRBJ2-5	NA	CASSSPLRGKETQYF	TGTGCCAGCAGTTCCCCGCTGAGGGGGAAAGAGACCCAGTACTTC
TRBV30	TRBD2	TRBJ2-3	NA	CAWSRPSGRHTDTQYF	TGTGCCTGGAGTCGGCCTAGCGGGAGACACACAGATACGCAGTATTTT
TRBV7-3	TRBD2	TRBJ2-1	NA	CASSLTGLAVNEQFF	TGTGCCAGCAGCTTAACGGGGCTAGCGGTGAATGAGCAGTTCTTC
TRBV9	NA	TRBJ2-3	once	CASSALGSGATDTQYF	TGTGCCAGCAGCGCCCTCGGCAGCGGTGCCACAGATACGCAGTATTTT
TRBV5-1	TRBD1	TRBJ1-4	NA	CASSRGQGASTNEKLFF	TGCGCCAGCAGCAGGGGACAGGGGGCTTCCACTAATGAAAAACTGTTTTTT
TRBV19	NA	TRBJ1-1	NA	CASSILGKGDGRTEAFF	TGTGCCAGTAGTATTCTAGGCAAGGGGGATGGACGAACTGAAGCTTTCTTT
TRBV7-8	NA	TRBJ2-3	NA	CASSLVGDTQYF	TGTGCCAGCAGCTTAGTCGGGGATACGCAGTATTTT
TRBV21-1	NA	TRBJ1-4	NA	CASSETGGNEKLFF	TGTGCCAGCAGCGAAACAGGGGGCAATGAAAAACTGTTTTTT
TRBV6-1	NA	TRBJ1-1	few	CASSEGVRGRNGAFF	TGTGCCAGCAGTGAAGGGGTGCGGGGGCGGAACGGAGCTTTCTTT
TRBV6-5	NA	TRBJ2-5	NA	CASSLQETQYF	TGTGCCAGCAGTCTTCAAGAGACCCAGTACTTC
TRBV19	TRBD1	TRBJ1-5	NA	CASSIGTGGGYQPQHF	TGTGCCAGTAGTATCGGCACAGGGGGAGGTTATCAGCCCCAGCATTTT
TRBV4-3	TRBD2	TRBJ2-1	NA	CASSQDKTSGNEQFF	TGCGCCAGCAGCCAAGACAAGACTAGCGGAAATGAGCAGTTCTTC
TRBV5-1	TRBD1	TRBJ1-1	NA	CASTSVGGGLGAFF	TGCGCCAGCACCAGTGTCGGAGGGGGCTTGGGGGCTTTCTTT
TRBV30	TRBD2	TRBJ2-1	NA	CAWSVRGAGGYNEQFF	TGTGCCTGGAGTGTACGTGGAGCGGGAGGGTACAATGAGCAGTTCTTC
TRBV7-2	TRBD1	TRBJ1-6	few	CASNQGTVNSPLHF	TGTGCCAGCAACCAAGGGACAGTTAATTCACCCCTCCACTTT
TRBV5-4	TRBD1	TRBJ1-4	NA	CASSLVAYRGTTNEKLFF	TGTGCCAGCAGCTTGGTGGCGTACAGGGGGACAACTAATGAAAAACTGTTTTTT
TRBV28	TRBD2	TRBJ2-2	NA	CASSFPSGRALGTGELFF	TGTGCCAGCAGTTTTCCTAGCGGGAGGGCCTTGGGGACCGGGGAGCTGTTTTTT
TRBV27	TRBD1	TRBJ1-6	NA	CASTGRGQGLGDSPLHF	TGTGCCAGCACTGGCCGGGGACAGGGCCTTGGGGATTCACCCCTCCACTTT
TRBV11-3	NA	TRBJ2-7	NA	CASSWGTFLVYNYEQYF	TGTGCCAGCAGCTGGGGGACATTTCTAGTGTATAACTACGAGCAGTACTTC
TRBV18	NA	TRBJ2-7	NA	CASSLALTGWEQYF	TGTGCCAGCTCCCTTGCTCTGACGGGATGGGAGCAGTACTTC
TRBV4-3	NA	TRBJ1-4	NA	CASSRQVFNEKLFF	TGCGCCAGCAGCCGACAGGTTTTTAATGAAAAACTGTTTTTT
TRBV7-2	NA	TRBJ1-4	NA	CASSLGGANEKLFF	TGTGCCAGCAGCCTCGGGGGGGCTAATGAAAAACTGTTTTTT
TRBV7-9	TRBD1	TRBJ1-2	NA	CASSLQGANYGYTF	TGTGCCAGCAGCTTACAGGGGGCGAACTATGGCTACACCTTC
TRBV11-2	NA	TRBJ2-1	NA	CASSFSAGSYNEQFF	TGTGCCAGCAGCTTCTCCGCGGGCTCCTACAATGAGCAGTTCTTC
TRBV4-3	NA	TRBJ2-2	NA	CASSQGTGLNTGELFF	TGCGCCAGCAGCCAAGGTACAGGTTTAAACACCGGGGAGCTGTTTTTT
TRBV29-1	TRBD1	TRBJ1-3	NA	CSAQGASGNTIYF	TGCAGCGCACAGGGGGCGAGTGGAAACACCATATATTTT
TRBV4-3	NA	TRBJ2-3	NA	CASSQGLGAGTPDTQYF	TGCGCCAGCAGCCAAGGGCTGGGAGCGGGTACTCCAGATACGCAGTATTTT
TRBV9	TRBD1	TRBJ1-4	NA	CASSPWETGNEKLFF	TGTGCCAGCAGCCCCTGGGAGACAGGGAATGAAAAACTGTTTTTT
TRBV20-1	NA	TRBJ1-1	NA	CSAVGDTEAFF	TGCAGTGCTGTCGGAGACACTGAAGCTTTCTTT
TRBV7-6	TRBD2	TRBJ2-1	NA	CASSSGTTSYNEQFF	TGTGCCAGCAGTTCCGGGACTACCTCCTACAATGAGCAGTTCTTC
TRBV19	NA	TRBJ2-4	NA	CASSTGKGRVENIQYF	TGTGCCAGTAGCACAGGGAAAGGGAGAGTCGAAAACATTCAGTACTTC
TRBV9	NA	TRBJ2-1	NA	CASSPRIGSYNEQFF	TGTGCCAGCAGCCCCCGGATCGGGTCCTACAATGAGCAGTTCTTC
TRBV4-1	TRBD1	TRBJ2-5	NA	CASSPGQGEETQYF	TGCGCCAGCAGTCCCGGACAGGGCGAAGAGACCCAGTACTTC
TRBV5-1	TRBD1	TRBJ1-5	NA	CASSPLGTASQPQHF	TGCGCCAGCAGCCCCCTGGGGACAGCCAGTCAGCCCCAGCATTTT
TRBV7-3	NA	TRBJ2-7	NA	CASSLTGGPAYEQYF	TGTGCCAGCAGCTTAACGGGGGGTCCCGCCTACGAGCAGTACTTC
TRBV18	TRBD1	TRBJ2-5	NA	CASSQGAETQYF	TGTGCCAGCTCACAGGGGGCGGAGACCCAGTACTTC
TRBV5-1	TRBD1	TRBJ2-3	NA	CASSLDGTGGPDTQYF	TGCGCCAGCAGCTTGGACGGGACAGGGGGCCCAGATACGCAGTATTTT
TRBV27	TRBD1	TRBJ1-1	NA	CASGLWDRVEAFF	TGTGCCAGCGGGTTATGGGACAGGGTGGAAGCTTTCTTT
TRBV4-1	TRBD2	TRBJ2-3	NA	CASSQRGRGGDDTQYF	TGCGCCAGCAGCCAACGCGGGCGGGGGGGCGATGATACGCAGTATTTT
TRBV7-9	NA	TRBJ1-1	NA	CSSSLAGGPNTEAFF	TGTTCCAGCAGCTTAGCCGGGGGTCCGAACACTGAAGCTTTCTTT
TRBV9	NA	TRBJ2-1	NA	CASSPGLSSYNEQFF	TGTGCCAGCAGCCCCGGTCTGAGCTCCTACAATGAGCAGTTCTTC
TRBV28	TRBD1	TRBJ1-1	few	CASSQGTGHPMKAEAFF	TGTGCCAGCAGTCAAGGGACAGGGCACCCGATGAAGGCTGAAGCTTTCTTT
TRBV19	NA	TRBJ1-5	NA	CASSIPGNQPQHF	TGTGCCAGTAGTATCCCGGGGAATCAGCCCCAGCATTTT
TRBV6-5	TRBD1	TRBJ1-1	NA	CASSYSYRGNTEAFF	TGTGCCAGCAGTTACTCCTACAGGGGAAACACTGAAGCTTTCTTT
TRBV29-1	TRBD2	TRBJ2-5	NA	CSARPTSGGQETQYF	TGCAGCGCCCGACCCACTAGCGGGGGACAAGAGACCCAGTACTTC
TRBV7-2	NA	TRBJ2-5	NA	CASSFNLGGETQYF	TGTGCCAGCAGCTTTAACCTGGGAGGAGAGACCCAGTACTTC
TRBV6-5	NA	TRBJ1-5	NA	CASSYVREGQPQHF	TGTGCCAGCAGTTATGTAAGGGAGGGTCAGCCCCAGCATTTT
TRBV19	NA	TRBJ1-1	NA	CASTEGQMNTEAFF	TGTGCCAGTACCGAGGGTCAAATGAACACTGAAGCTTTCTTT
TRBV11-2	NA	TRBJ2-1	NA	CASSTTRGNNEQFF	TGTGCCAGCAGCACCACGAGGGGGAATAATGAGCAGTTCTTC
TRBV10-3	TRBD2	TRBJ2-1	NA	CAISTAGGGHNEQFF	TGTGCCATCAGTACAGCGGGAGGGGGTCACAATGAGCAGTTCTTC